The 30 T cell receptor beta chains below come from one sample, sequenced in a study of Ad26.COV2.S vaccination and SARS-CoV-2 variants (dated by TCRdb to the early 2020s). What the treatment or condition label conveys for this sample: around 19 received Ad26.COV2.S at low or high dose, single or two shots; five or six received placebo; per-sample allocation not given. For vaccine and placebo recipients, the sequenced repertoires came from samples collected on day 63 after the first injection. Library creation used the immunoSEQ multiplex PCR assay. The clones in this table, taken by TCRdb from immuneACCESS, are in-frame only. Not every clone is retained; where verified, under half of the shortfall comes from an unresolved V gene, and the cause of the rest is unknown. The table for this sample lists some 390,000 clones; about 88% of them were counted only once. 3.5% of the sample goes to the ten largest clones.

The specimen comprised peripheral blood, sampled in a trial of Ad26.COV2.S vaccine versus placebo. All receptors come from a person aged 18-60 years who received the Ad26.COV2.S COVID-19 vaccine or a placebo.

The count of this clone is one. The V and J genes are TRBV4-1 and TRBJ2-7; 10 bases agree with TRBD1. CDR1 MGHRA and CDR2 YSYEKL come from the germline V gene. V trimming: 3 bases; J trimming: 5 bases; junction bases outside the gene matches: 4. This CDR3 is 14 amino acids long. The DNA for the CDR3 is TGCGCCAGCAGCCACTGGACAGGGGGAGACGAGCAGTACTTC. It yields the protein CASSHWTGGDEQYF.

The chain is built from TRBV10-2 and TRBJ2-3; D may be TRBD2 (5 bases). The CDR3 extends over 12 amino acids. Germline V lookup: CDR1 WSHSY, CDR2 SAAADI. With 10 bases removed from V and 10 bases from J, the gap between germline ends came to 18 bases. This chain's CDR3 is CATGIDGRSQYF. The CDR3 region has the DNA TGCGCCACGGGGATAGACGGCCGATCGCAGTATTTT.

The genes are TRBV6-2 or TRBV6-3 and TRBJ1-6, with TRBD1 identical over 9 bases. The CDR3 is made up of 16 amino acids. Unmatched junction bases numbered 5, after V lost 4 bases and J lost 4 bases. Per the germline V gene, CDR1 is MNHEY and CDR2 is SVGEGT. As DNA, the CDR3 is TGTGCCAGCAGTTCCCTGGGGACAGGGTATAATTCACCCCTCCACTTT. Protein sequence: CASSSLGTGYNSPLHF.

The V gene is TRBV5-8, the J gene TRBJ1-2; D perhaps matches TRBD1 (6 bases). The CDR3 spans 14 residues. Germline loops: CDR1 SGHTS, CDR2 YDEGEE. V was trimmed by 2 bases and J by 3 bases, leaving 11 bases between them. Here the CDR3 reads CASSFTTGHYGYTF. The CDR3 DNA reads TGTGCCAGCAGCTTCACGACAGGCCACTATGGCTACACCTTC.

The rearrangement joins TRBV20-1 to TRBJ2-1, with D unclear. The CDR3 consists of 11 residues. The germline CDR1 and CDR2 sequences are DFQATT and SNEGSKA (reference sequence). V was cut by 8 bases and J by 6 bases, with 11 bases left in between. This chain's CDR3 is CSPRLGNEQFF. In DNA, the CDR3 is TGCAGTCCACGACTGGGCAATGAGCAGTTCTTC.

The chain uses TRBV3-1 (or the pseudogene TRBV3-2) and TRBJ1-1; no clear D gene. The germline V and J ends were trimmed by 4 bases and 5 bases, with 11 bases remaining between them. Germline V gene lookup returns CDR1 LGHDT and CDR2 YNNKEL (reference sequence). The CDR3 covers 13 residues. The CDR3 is CASSPDMRTEAFF. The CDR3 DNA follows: TGTGCCAGCAGCCCCGATATGAGAACTGAAGCTTTCTTT.

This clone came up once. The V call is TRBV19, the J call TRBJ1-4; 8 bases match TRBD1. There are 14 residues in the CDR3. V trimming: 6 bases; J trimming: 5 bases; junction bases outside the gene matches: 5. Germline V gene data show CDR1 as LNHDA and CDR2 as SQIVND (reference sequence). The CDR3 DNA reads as TGTGCCAGTAGGCAAACAGGGGGGAATGAAAAACTGTTTTTT. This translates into CASRQTGGNEKLFF.

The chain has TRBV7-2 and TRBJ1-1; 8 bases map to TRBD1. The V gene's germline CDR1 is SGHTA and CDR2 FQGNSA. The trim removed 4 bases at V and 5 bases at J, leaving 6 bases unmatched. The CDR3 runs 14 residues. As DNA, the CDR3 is TGTGCCAGCAGCTCGCAGGGGGCTATAACTGAAGCTTTCTTT. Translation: CASSSQGAITEAFF. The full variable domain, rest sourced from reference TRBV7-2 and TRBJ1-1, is GAGVSQSPSNKVTEKGKDVELRCDPISGHTALYWYRQSLGQGLEFLIYFQGNSAPDKSGLPSDRFSAERTGGSVSTLTIQRTQQEDSAVYLCASSSQGAITEAFFGQGTRLTVV.

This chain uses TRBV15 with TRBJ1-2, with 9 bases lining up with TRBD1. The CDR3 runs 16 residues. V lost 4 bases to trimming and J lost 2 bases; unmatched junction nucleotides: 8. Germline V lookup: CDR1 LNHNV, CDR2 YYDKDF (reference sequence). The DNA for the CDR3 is TGTGCCACCAGCAACAGGGGGCCGACCGGAAACTATGGCTACACCTTC. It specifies CATSNRGPTGNYGYTF.

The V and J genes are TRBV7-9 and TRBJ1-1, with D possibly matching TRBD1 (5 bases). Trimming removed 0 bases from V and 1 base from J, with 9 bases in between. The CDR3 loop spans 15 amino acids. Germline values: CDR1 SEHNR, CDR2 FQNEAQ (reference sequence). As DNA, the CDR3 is TGTGCCAGCAGCTTAGCGTTGAGGGGGAACACTGAAGCTTTCTTT. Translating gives CASSLALRGNTEAFF.

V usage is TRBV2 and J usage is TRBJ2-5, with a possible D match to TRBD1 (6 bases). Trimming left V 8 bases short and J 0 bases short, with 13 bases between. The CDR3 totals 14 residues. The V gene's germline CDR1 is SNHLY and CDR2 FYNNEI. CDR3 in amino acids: CASSVDRNQETQYF. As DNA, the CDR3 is TGTGCCAGCTCCGTCGACAGGAACCAAGAGACCCAGTACTTC.

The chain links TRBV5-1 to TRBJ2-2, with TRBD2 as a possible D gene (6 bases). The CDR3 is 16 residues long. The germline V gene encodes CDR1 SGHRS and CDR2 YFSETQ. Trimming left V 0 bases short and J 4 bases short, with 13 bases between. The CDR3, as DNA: TGCGCCAGCAGCTTGGTTGGAGGGGTGCGCACCGGGGAGCTGTTTTTT. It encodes CASSLVGGVRTGELFF.

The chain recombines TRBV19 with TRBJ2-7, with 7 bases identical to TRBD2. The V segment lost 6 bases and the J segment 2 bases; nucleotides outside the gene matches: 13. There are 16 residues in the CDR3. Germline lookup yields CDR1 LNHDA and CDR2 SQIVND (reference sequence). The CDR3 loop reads CASSQRASGDTYEQYF. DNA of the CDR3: TGTGCCAGTAGCCAGAGGGCTAGCGGTGATACCTACGAGCAGTACTTC. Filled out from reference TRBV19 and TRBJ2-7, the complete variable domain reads DGGITQSPKYLFRKEGQNVTLSCEQNLNHDAMYWYRQDPGQGLRLIYYSQIVNDFQKGDIAEGYSVSREKKESFPLTVTSAQKNPTAFYLCASSQRASGDTYEQYFGPGTRLTVT.

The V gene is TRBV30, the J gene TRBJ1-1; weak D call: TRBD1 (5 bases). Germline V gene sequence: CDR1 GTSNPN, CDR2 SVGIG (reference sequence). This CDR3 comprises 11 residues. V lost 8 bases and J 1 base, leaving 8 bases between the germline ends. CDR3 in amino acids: CATGGNTEAFF. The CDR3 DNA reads TGTGCCACCGGGGGGAACACTGAAGCTTTCTTT.

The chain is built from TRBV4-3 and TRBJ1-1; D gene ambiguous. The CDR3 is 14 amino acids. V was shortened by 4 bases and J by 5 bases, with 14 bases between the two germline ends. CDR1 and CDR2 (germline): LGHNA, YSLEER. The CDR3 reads CASSLHEGKTEAFF. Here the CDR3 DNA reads TGCGCCAGCAGCCTCCACGAGGGAAAGACTGAAGCTTTCTTT.

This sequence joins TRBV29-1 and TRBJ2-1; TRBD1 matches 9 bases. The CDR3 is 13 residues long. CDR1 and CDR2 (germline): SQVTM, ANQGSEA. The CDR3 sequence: CRTGGVTGNEQFF. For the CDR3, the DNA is TGCAGGACAGGGGGAGTGACTGGAAATGAGCAGTTCTTC.

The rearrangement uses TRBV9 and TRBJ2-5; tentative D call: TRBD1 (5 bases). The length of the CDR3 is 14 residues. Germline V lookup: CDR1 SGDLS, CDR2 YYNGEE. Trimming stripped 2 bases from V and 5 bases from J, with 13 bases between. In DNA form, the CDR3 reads TGTGCCAGCAGCGTTAGGGGAAACCCCGAGACCCAGTACTTC. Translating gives CASSVRGNPETQYF.

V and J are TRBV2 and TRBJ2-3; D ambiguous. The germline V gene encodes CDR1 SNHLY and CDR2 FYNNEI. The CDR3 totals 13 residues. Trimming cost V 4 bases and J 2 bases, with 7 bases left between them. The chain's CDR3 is CASSVFLTDTQYF. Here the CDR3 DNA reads TGTGCCAGCAGTGTGTTTCTCACAGATACGCAGTATTTT. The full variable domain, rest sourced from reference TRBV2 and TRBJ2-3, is EPEVTQTPSHQVTQMGQEVILRCVPISNHLYFYWYRQILGQKVEFLVSFYNNEISEKSEIFDDQFSVERPDGSNFTLKIRSTKLEDSAMYFCASSVFLTDTQYFGPGTRLTVL.

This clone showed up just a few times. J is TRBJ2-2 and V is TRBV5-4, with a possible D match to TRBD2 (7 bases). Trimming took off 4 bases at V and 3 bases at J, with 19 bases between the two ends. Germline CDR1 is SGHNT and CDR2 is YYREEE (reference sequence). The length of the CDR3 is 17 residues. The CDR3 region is CASSGAMGGPDTGELFF. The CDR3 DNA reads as TGTGCCAGCAGCGGGGCGATGGGGGGGCCGGACACCGGGGAGCTGTTTTTT.

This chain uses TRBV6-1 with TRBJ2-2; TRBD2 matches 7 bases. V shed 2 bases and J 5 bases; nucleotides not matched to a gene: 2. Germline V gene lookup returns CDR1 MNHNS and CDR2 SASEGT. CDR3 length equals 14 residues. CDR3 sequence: CASSERGGTGELFF. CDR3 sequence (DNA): TGTGCCAGCAGTGAAAGGGGAGGGACCGGGGAGCTGTTTTTT.

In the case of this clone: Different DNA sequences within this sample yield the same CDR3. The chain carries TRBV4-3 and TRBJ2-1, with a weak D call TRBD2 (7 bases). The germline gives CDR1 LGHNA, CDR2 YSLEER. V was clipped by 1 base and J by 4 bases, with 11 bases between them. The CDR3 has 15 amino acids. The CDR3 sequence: CASSQGGGRYNEQFF. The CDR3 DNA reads TGCGCCAGCAGCCAAGGCGGGGGCCGTTACAATGAGCAGTTCTTC.

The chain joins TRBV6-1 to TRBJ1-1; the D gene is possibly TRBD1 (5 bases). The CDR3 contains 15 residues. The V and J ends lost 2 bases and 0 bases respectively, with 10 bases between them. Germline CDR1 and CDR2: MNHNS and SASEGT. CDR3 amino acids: CASSERRGLNTEAFF. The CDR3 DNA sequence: TGTGCCAGCAGTGAACGGAGGGGATTGAACACTGAAGCTTTCTTT.

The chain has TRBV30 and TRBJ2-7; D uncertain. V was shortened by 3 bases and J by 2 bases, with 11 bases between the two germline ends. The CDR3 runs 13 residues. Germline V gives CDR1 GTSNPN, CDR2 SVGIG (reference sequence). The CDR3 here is CAWRDPAAYEQYF. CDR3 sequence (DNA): TGTGCCTGGAGAGATCCGGCAGCCTACGAGCAGTACTTC.

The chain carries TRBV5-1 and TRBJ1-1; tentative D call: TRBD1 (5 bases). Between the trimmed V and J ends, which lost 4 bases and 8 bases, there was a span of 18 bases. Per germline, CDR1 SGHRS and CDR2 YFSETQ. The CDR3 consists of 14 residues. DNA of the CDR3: TGCGCCAGCAGCCTGCGGCCAGACAGCCAGGAAGCTTTCTTT. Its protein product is CASSLRPDSQEAFF. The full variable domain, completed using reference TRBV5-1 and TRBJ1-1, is KAGVTQTPRYLIKTRGQQVTLSCSPISGHRSVSWYQQTPGQGLQFLFEYFSETQRNKGNFPGRFSGRQFSNSRSEMNVSTLELGDSALYLCASSLRPDSQEAFFGQGTRLTVV.

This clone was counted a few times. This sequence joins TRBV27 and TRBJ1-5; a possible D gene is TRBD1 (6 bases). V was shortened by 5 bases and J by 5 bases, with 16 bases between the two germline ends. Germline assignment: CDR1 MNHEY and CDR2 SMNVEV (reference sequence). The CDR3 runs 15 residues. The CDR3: CASSHYYRDDQPQHF. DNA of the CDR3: TGTGCCAGCAGTCACTATTACAGGGATGATCAGCCCCAGCATTTT.

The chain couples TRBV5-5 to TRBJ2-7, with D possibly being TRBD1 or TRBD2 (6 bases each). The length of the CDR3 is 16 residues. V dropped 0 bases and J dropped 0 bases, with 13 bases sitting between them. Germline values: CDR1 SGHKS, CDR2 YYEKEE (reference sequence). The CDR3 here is CASSLEGGLSSYEQYF. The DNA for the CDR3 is TGTGCCAGCAGCTTGGAGGGGGGCCTAAGCTCCTACGAGCAGTACTTC.

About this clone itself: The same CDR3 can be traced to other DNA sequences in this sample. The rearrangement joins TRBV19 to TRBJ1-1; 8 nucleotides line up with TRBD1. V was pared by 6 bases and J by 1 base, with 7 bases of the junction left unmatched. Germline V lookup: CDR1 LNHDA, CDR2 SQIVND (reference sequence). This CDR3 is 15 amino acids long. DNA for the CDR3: TGTGCCAGTAGCGAACCGGGACAGGAGAACACTGAAGCTTTCTTT. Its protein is CASSEPGQENTEAFF.

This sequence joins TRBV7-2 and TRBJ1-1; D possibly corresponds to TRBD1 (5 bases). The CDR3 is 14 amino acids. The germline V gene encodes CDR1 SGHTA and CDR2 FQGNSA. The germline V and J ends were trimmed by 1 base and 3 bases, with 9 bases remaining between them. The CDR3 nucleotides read TGTGCCAGCAGCTTAGTGGGGGGGTACACTGAAGCTTTCTTT. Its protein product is CASSLVGGYTEAFF.

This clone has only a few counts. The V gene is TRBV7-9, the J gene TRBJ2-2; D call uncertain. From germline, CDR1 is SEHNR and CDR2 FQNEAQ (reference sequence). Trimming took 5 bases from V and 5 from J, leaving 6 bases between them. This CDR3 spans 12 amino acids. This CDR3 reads CASSKQTGELFF. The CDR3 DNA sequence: TGTGCCAGCAGCAAACAAACCGGGGAGCTGTTTTTT.

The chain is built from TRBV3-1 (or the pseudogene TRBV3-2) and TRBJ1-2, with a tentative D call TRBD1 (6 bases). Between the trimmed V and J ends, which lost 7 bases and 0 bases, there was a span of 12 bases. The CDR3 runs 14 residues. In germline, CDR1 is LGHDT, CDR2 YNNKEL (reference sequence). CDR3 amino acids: CASNRASTNYGYTF. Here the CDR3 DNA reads TGTGCCAGCAACAGGGCAAGTACTAACTATGGCTACACCTTC.